This TCR beta chain was identified in a study of graft-versus-host responses after intestinal transplantation. CDR1 is MNHNY and CDR2 is SVGAGI in the germline V gene (reference sequence). This CDR3 is built from 13 residues. The V and J ends lost 6 bases and 1 base respectively, with 9 bases between them. Note on this clone: As yet, its antigen is unknown.

Clones were read by immunoSEQ multiplex PCR, and TCRdb kept only the in-frame ones, dropping some. This sample has around 77,000 clones; approximately 94% occur once, and the top ten carry over 0.4%. The chain carries TRBV6-6 and TRBJ1-1, with unresolved D. This specimen was unstimulated CD8+ T cells sorted from spleen or lymph node cells, taken before intestinal transplant. This sequence was found in a human donor who received an intestinal transplant. CDR3: CASSELRNTEAFF. The CDR3 DNA follows: TGTGCCAGCAGCGAACTGCGGAACACTGAAGCTTTCTTT.